This T cell receptor (beta chain) was documented in a study of blood T cell repertoires in COVID-19. CDR1 SGHTS and CDR2 YDEGEE come from the germline V gene. Trimming left V 5 bases short and J 1 base short, with 13 bases between. CDR3 length: 15 amino acids. As originally analysed: Amplification with reference gene primers provided the estimates of nucleated cell counts. Sequencing was performed with immunoSEQ multiplex PCR; in TCRdb, only in-frame clones are kept and a portion is missing. That table furnishes V, J and clone size, whereas the DNA furnished D and trimming. Of approximately 160,000 clones detected, 65% to 85% appear once; the ten largest clones hold roughly 9%.

The chain is built from TRBV5-8 and TRBJ1-5, with D possibly being TRBD1 (5 bases). Source material: peripheral blood. The TCR originated in a woman aged 80 or over with active or convalescent COVID-19. As DNA, the CDR3 is TGTGCCAGCAGTCCAGGGAGGGGAAGCAATCAGCCCCAGCATTTT. It specifies CASSPGRGSNQPQHF. The full variable domain, completed using reference TRBV5-8 and TRBJ1-5, is EAGVTQSPTHLIKTRGQQATLRCSPISGHTSVYWYQQALGLGLQFLLWYDEGEERNRGNFPPRFSGRQFPNYSSELNVNALELEDSALYLCASSPGRGSNQPQHFGDGTRLSIL.